This T cell receptor (beta chain) originates from a study of Ad26.COV2.S vaccination and SARS-CoV-2 variants (dated by TCRdb to the early 2020s). About the investigation overall: Vaccine-arm donors were drawn from COV1001, a multicentre, randomized, double-blind, placebo-controlled phase I-IIa trial of Ad26.COV2.S in healthy adults. Ad26.COV2.S was given intramuscularly at 5x10^10 or 1x10^11 viral particles, as a single shot or as two shots 56 days apart. A total of roughly 30 samples were included in the TCR-sequenced set, comprising approximately 20 Ad26.COV2.S vaccine recipients, 5 placebo recipients and 8 SARS-CoV-2 convalescent individuals. Trial participants were randomized into five groups of five: low-dose or high-dose Ad26.COV2.S given once or twice, or placebo on both occasions. Investigators did not know the trial group allocation while performing experiments and assessing outcomes. TCRbeta repertoire sequencing served as the tool for gauging how specific and how broad the SARS-CoV-2-reactive T cell receptors were following Ad26.COV2.S vaccination. Results the study describes overall, beyond this receptor: Compared with placebo recipients, Ad26.COV2.S recipients showed higher spike-specific TCR breadth (P = 0.0014). The study was not powered to compare responses between vaccine doses or regimens. Vaccine and placebo recipients had similar non-spike TCR breadth, a finding consistent with the vaccine containing only spike. It was noted by the authors that total T cell responses may have been underestimated by the TCR breadth and depth analyses. After vaccination, spike-specific CD8+ and CD4+ T cell responses were reported to show substantial breadth.

Via the germline V gene (reference sequence), CDR1 is MNHEY and CDR2 SMNVEV. Spanning cysteine to phenylalanine, the CDR3 consists of 13 amino acids. Just the 39-base CDR3 DNA is kept, in frame starting at base 1. The germline ends are 13 bases apart after V is trimmed by 5 bases and J by 5 bases. What this sample's treatment or condition label stands for: approximately 18 received Ad26.COV2.S at low or high dose, single or two shots; several received placebo; per-sample allocation not given. Repertoires of vaccine and placebo recipients were sequenced from samples collected on day 63 after the first injection. Between 29 July and 7 August 2020, Cohort 1b enrolled 20 to 30 adults aged 18-55 years at one site in Boston, USA. Ad26.COV2.S was a replication-incompetent adenovirus type 26 vector that expressed a prefusion-stabilized SARS-CoV-2 spike protein derived from the original Wuhan strain. Concerning this clone: The specificity of this receptor is unknown. No much larger clone exists at a distance of one base, and base qualities are not known.

The immunoSEQ Assay was used to sequence TCRbeta CDR3 regions. After extraction, genomic DNA underwent amplification by bias-controlled multiplex PCR, followed by high-throughput sequencing. The original methods were these. To quantify the absolute abundance of every unique TCRbeta CDR3 region, sequences were collapsed and filtered. T cell fraction was estimated by normalization of TCRbeta template counts to usable DNA, with usable DNA being measured through amplification of reference genes present in all nucleated cells. Repertoire TCRs were annotated as SARS-CoV-2-specific by exact matching of V gene, CDR3 amino acid sequence and J gene to a known reactive TCR set. The reference SARS-CoV-2 TCR set came from MIRA and was filtered for enrichment in COVID-19-positive ImmuneCODE repertoires, removing public or cross-reactive TCRs. Using the MIRA antigens, annotated TCRs were further analysed by specific ORF or by position within an ORF. Breadth was defined as the number of annotated unique rearrangements divided by the total number of unique productive rearrangements, and depth was defined as the summed frequency of the annotated unique rearrangements. TCR breadth was compared between groups using two-sided Wilcoxon rank-sum tests. Entries here come from immuneACCESS through TCRdb and include only in-frame sequences with V and J called. Some clones fail to appear in such tables; in the studies checked, an unresolved V gene covers under half of the shortfall, and the cause of the remainder is unknown. For V, J and clone size, that table is used; D and trimming come from the DNA. The sample table lists 400,000 to 450,000 clones, roughly 88% of them with a count of one. The ten largest clones add up to roughly 4% of the sample.

The V and J genes are TRBV27 and TRBJ2-7, and perhaps TRBD2 as D gene, on 6 matching bases. The clonotype originates from a person between 18 and 65 years old who received the Ad26.COV2.S COVID-19 vaccine or a placebo. The specimen comprised peripheral blood, sampled in a trial of Ad26.COV2.S vaccine versus placebo. This receptor carries the CDR3 CASSGGGAHEQYF. The nucleotide sequence reads as follows: TGTGCCAGCAGTGGCGGCGGGGCCCACGAGCAGTACTTC.